What follows are 15 T cell receptor beta chains derived from one specimen sequenced in a study of cytomegalovirus exposure and HLA in healthy donors. The protocol was immunoSEQ multiplex PCR, while the TCRdb copy is restricted to in-frame clones and leaves out a portion. This sample yields about 330,000 clones, of which around 90% are seen a single time; approximately 1.1% belongs to the top ten. The sequenced sample consisted of PBMCs. Receptors originate from a woman younger than 45 in good health and CMV-seropositive.

The V and J genes are TRBV28 and TRBJ1-5, with TRBD1 identical over 9 bases. J was trimmed by 4 bases and V by 3 bases; bases with no gene match: 10. Germline V CDR1 and CDR2: MDHEN, SYDVKM. The CDR3 covers 17 residues. CDR3 nucleotide sequence: TGTGCCAGCAGTTTCTCCGCCGGGACAGGGAAAAATCAGCCCCAGCATTTT. It yields the protein CASSFSAGTGKNQPQHF.

This clone was detected only once. The CDR3 nucleotides read TGTGCCAGTAGTATAGGGGACGCCCTCAACTATGGCTACACCTTC. It codes for CASSIGDALNYGYTF. The rearrangement uses TRBV19 and TRBJ1-2; D is perhaps TRBD1 (5 bases). CDR1 is LNHDA and CDR2 is SQIVND in the germline V gene (reference sequence). The V and J ends lost 1 base and 2 bases respectively, with 11 bases between them. The length of the CDR3 is 15 residues.

The chain carries TRBV27 and TRBJ1-5; TRBD1 matches 7 bases. The CDR3 loop spans 14 amino acids. Germline V CDR1 and CDR2: MNHEY, SMNVEV (reference sequence). J gave up 3 bases and V 6 bases, and 5 bases lay outside the gene matches. CDR3 residues: CASRDRWANQPQHF. The CDR3 coding sequence is TGTGCCAGCAGGGACAGGTGGGCCAATCAGCCCCAGCATTTT.

CDR3 sequence (DNA): TGTGCCAGACCAATCCGGAGTGTCGACGAGCAGTACTTC. It codes for CARPIRSVDEQYF. The chain uses TRBV5-3 and TRBJ2-7; D gene uncertain. TRBV5-3 is an ORF, with its function uncertain. This CDR3 comprises 13 residues. The V gene lost 7 bases and the J gene lost 5 bases, with 16 bases spanning the gap.

This clone has only one observation. Within the sample, other DNA sequences also encode this same CDR3. The rearrangement links TRBV6-5 to TRBJ1-2; weak D call: TRBD1 (5 bases). CDR1 MNHEY and CDR2 SVGAGI come from the germline V gene. The ends were cut back, 0 bases at V and 4 bases at J, with 6 bases in the middle. The CDR3 contains 13 residues. In nucleotides, the CDR3 is TGTGCCAGCAGTTACTCGACAGTCTATGGCTACACCTTC. Residues: CASSYSTVYGYTF.

This clone was seen a few times. The DNA for the CDR3 is TGTGCCAGCAGCCGGGACACTGAAGCTTTCTTT. This codes for CASSRDTEAFF. This chain joins TRBV5-6 and TRBJ1-1; D is undetermined. In germline, CDR1 is SGHDT, CDR2 YYEEEE. The CDR3 covers 11 residues. Trimming removed 4 bases at V and 3 bases at J, with 4 bases between.

The J gene is TRBJ1-2, the V gene TRBV27; 8 bases agree with TRBD1. The V and J ends lost 4 bases and 3 bases, in that order; junction bases with no gene match: 10. In germline, CDR1 is MNHEY, CDR2 SMNVEV (reference sequence). The CDR3 sequence is 16 residues long. The CDR3 loop reads CASSYQGALPDYGYTF. Here the CDR3 DNA reads TGTGCCAGCAGTTACCAGGGGGCGCTCCCCGACTATGGCTACACCTTC.

The chain links TRBV5-1 to TRBJ2-7, with 9 bases fitting TRBD1. Germline V gene sequence: CDR1 SGHRS, CDR2 YFSETQ. The CDR3 covers 17 residues. Germline trimming cut 4 bases from V and 2 bases from J; bases unmatched to any gene: 13. In nucleotides, the CDR3 is TGCGCCAGCAGCCTGTCCCCATACAGACAGGGGGCCTACGAGCAGTACTTC. Translated: CASSLSPYRQGAYEQYF.

This chain connects TRBV6-5 to TRBJ1-2; TRBD1 matches at 10 bases. The CDR3 runs to 14 residues. The trim removed 6 bases at V and 6 bases at J, leaving 7 bases unmatched. Looked up from germline, CDR1 is MNHEY and CDR2 is SVGAGI. The CDR3 protein is CASSSGQGGNGYTF. DNA of the CDR3: TGTGCCAGCAGCTCAGGACAGGGGGGCAATGGCTACACCTTC.

A single count supports this clone. V usage is TRBV27 and J usage is TRBJ2-7, with D possibly called TRBD1 or TRBD2 (5 bases each). V lost 3 bases and J 2 bases, leaving 11 bases between the germline ends. The germline V gene has CDR1 MNHEY and CDR2 SMNVEV (reference sequence). This CDR3 comprises 14 residues. CDR3 residues: CASSFKGPTYEQYF. Written as DNA, the CDR3 is TGTGCCAGCAGTTTTAAGGGACCGACCTACGAGCAGTACTTC.

This clone was observed a few times. The chain combines TRBV2 with TRBJ1-2; D gene uncertain. Germline CDR1 SNHLY, CDR2 FYNNEI. The CDR3 runs to 9 residues. V was clipped by 6 bases and J by 10 bases, with 6 bases between them. CDR3: CASRGVYTF. For the CDR3, the DNA is TGTGCCAGCAGGGGAGTCTACACCTTC.

This chain connects TRBV5-4 to TRBJ1-2; 9 bases are a match to TRBD1. Looked up from germline, CDR1 is SGHNT and CDR2 is YYREEE (reference sequence). The CDR3 consists of 16 residues. Germline trimming cut 4 bases from V and 5 bases from J; bases unmatched to any gene: 12. The CDR3 is CASSLWTGDPRYGYTF. CDR3 coding DNA: TGTGCCAGCAGCCTCTGGACAGGGGACCCTCGATATGGCTACACCTTC. Full variable domain (outside the CDR3, taken from reference TRBV5-4 and TRBJ1-2): ETGVTQSPTHLIKTRGQQVTLRCSSQSGHNTVSWYQQALGQGPQFIFQYYREEENGRGNFPPRFSGLQFPNYSSELNVNALELDDSALYLCASSLWTGDPRYGYTFGSGTRLTVV.

This rearrangement joins TRBV30 to TRBJ2-7, with D perhaps assigned TRBD1 or TRBD2 (5 bases each). Trimming left V 5 bases short and J 2 bases short, with 13 bases between. The germline CDR1 and CDR2 sequences are GTSNPN and SVGIG (reference sequence). CDR3 size: 13 residues. CDR3 in DNA: TGTGCCTGGGCTACCGGGACCACCTACGAGCAGTACTTC. Encoded protein: CAWATGTTYEQYF.

V gene TRBV18 combines with J gene TRBJ2-5; maybe TRBD1 (5 bases). Trimming left V 2 bases short and J 2 bases short, with 6 bases between. CDR1 is KGHSH and CDR2 is LQKENI in the germline V gene. CDR3 size: 13 residues. The CDR3 DNA reads TGTGCCAGCTCACCAAGACAGCAAGAGACCCAGTACTTC. This encodes CASSPRQQETQYF.

This clone has only one observation. The rearrangement links TRBV27 to TRBJ2-5; D not resolved. Deletions cut 2 bases from V and 5 bases from J, with 12 bases between. Per the germline V gene, CDR1 is MNHEY and CDR2 is SMNVEV (reference sequence). The CDR3 sequence is 14 residues long. In DNA, the CDR3 is TGTGCCAGCAGTTTACCCGGATTAGGGGAGACCCAGTACTTC. This translates into CASSLPGLGETQYF.